This TCR beta chain emerged from a study of T cells after yellow fever vaccination. Whole-study context: SMART-Seq v4 Ultra Low Input served to prepare low-cell-number fractions.

Template switching with 5'RACE generated the TCR cDNA and added a universal primer site and UMIs. From the 5' RACE reads, TCRdb called clonotypes with MiXCR, one entry per CDR3 protein. This table holds some 48,000 distinct CDR3 sequences, around 6.5% found once. Regarding the study as a whole: Secondary responses were weaker yet peaked faster, day 5 versus 15.

The CDR3 has 16 residues. From germline, CDR1 is SGHTA and CDR2 FQGNSA. V was cut by 2 bases and J by 6 bases, with 16 bases left in between. V and J are TRBV7-2 and TRBJ2-2, with a tentative D call TRBD1 (5 bases). This clonotype originated in a man aged 25-40 years who received the YFV17D yellow fever vaccine. Sequencing was performed on PBMCs, either bulk or a sorted T-cell subset (CD4+, CD8+, memory, or dextramer-sorted; not recorded which), taken 45 days after the yellow fever booster vaccination. CDR3 protein: CASSLRSSGSAGELFF. Here the CDR3 DNA reads TGTGCCAGCAGCTTAAGGTCGTCAGGGTCGGCCGGGGAGCTGTTTTTT.